One and the same sample provided the 8 T cell receptor beta chains below, sequenced in a study of response to subunit inactivated influenza vaccine. TCRdb redid the calling of the RT-PCR reads with MiXCR, one entry per CDR3 protein. This table has hundreds of thousands of distinct CDR3 sequences, over 25% appearing once. Material: CD4+ T cells sorted from PBMCs, obtained 4 to 6 days after vaccination. Receptor source: a man aged 45-60 years who received an inactivated influenza vaccine.

The V gene is TRBV11-2, the J gene TRBJ2-5; no definite D call. This CDR3 comprises 14 residues. Germline CDR1 and CDR2: SGHAT and FQNNGV. V lost 3 bases and J lost 3, with 11 bases in between. This CDR3 is CASSLNSVKETQYF. The CDR3 DNA reads TGTGCCAGCAGCTTGAATTCGGTGAAAGAGACCCAGTACTTC.

For the CDR3, the DNA is TGTGCCAGCAGCCGCCAATGGGGCATCTATACGCAGTATTTT. Residues: CASSRQWGIYTQYF. J is TRBJ2-3 and V is TRBV6-1; possible D gene TRBD1, 5 bases. The CDR3 is 14 residues long. The germline V and J ends were trimmed by 6 bases and 7 bases, with 17 bases remaining between them. Germline V gives CDR1 MNHNS, CDR2 SASEGT.

The genes are TRBV12-3 or TRBV12-4 and TRBJ2-5, with D perhaps matching TRBD2 (6 bases). The length of the CDR3 is 16 residues. V lost 2 bases and J lost 4, with 17 bases in between. CDR3 sequence (DNA): TGTGCCAGCAGTTTATTCCCGAACGGAGGGTCAGAGACCCAGTACTTC. Amino acids: CASSLFPNGGSETQYF.

This clonotype was detected only a few times. J is TRBJ2-2 and V is TRBV20-1; D is perhaps TRBD2 (6 bases). The CDR3 consists of 13 residues. Trimming removed 6 bases at V and 7 bases at J, with 15 bases between. From germline, CDR1 is DFQATT and CDR2 SNEGSKA (reference sequence). The CDR3 region is CSAIPGTGGELFF. The CDR3 nucleotides read TGCAGTGCCATCCCCGGGACTGGCGGGGAGCTGTTTTTT.

The gene calls are TRBV20-1 and TRBJ2-7; perhaps TRBD1 as D (6 bases). Deletions cut 6 bases from V and 1 base from J, with 16 bases between. Per germline, CDR1 DFQATT and CDR2 SNEGSKA (reference sequence). This CDR3 has 14 residues. The CDR3 DNA reads TGCAGTGCCGCTAGGTACAGGGATTCCTACGAGCAGTACTTC. Amino acids: CSAARYRDSYEQYF.

The chain joins TRBV7-3 to TRBJ2-5; the D is unclear. CDR1 SGHTA and CDR2 FQGTGA come from the germline V gene. This CDR3 is built from 14 residues. With 2 bases removed from V and 2 bases from J, the gap between germline ends came to 9 bases. The chain's CDR3 is CASSLSATQETQYF. The CDR3 bases are TGTGCCAGCAGCTTATCCGCCACTCAAGAGACCCAGTACTTC.

V is TRBV15 and J is TRBJ2-5, with TRBD2 matching over 13 bases. Germline V gene data show CDR1 as LNHNV and CDR2 as YYDKDF (reference sequence). Trimming cost V 3 bases and J 4 bases; bases outside gene matches: 5. CDR3 length: 16 residues. CDR3 nucleotide sequence: TGTGCCACCAGCAGTAGGACTAGCGGGAGACTAGAGACCCAGTACTTC. Its protein product is CATSSRTSGRLETQYF.

This clonotype was seen only a few times. The chain recombines TRBV3-1 with TRBJ1-3; D gene uncertain. The CDR3 contains 12 residues. Trimming took off 7 bases at V and 0 bases at J, with 4 bases between the two ends. Germline-derived CDR1 and CDR2 are LGHDT and YNNKEL (reference sequence). CDR3 in amino acids: CASTPSGNTIYF. CDR3 coding DNA: TGTGCCAGCACCCCCTCTGGAAACACCATATATTTT.